These 24 T cell receptor beta chains were sequenced from one sample in a study of identical twins. TCRdb re-called the 5' RACE reads with MiXCR, one entry per CDR3 protein. This table holds about 530,000 distinct CDR3 sequences, roughly 15% found once. The same sample was also used in a study of yellow fever vaccine responses in identical twins.

The sequenced material came from CD4+ T cells sorted from blood. The receptors shown here come from a woman younger than 35 in good health.

This clonotype was picked up a small number of times. The rearrangement uses TRBV27 and TRBJ2-1; D could derive from TRBD1 or TRBD2 (5 bases each). V lost 5 bases and J lost 4, with 15 bases in between. The CDR3 is made up of 15 amino acids. Per the germline V gene, CDR1 is MNHEY and CDR2 is SMNVEV (reference sequence). The CDR3 DNA reads as TGTGCCAGCAGTCCCCGGGACGCCCTTTACAATGAGCAGTTCTTC. Translated, it gives CASSPRDALYNEQFF.

This clonotype was recorded at least ten times. The chain combines TRBV5-1 with TRBJ2-3; D is undetermined. V was clipped by 4 bases and J by 4 bases, with 16 bases between them. Germline lookup yields CDR1 SGHRS and CDR2 YFSETQ. This CDR3 spans 15 amino acids. The CDR3 nucleotides read TGCGCCAGCAGCGCAACGGGTGGCGGCGCAGATACGCAGTATTTT. It specifies CASSATGGGADTQYF.

This clonotype was observed a few times. The chain recombines TRBV2 with TRBJ2-7; D may be TRBD1 (6 bases). The CDR3 is 14 amino acids. Germline CDR1 reads SNHLY; CDR2 reads FYNNEI. Trimming removed 0 bases at V and 1 base at J, with 7 bases between. As DNA, the CDR3 is TGTGCCAGCAGTGAAGCTACAGGGTCCTACGAGCAGTACTTC. Amino acids: CASSEATGSYEQYF.

The sample holds a few counts of this clonotype. V usage is TRBV7-9 and J usage is TRBJ2-2, with 7 positions matching TRBD1. Germline V gene lookup returns CDR1 SEHNR and CDR2 FQNEAQ (reference sequence). The CDR3 is 16 amino acids. V trimming: 6 bases; J trimming: 3 bases; junction bases outside the gene matches: 10. The CDR3 sequence: CASRRQGQMDTGELFF. As DNA, the CDR3 is TGTGCCAGCAGACGACAGGGCCAGATGGACACCGGGGAGCTGTTTTTT.

This rearrangement joins TRBV5-1 to TRBJ1-4; tentative D call: TRBD1 (5 bases). This CDR3 comprises 14 residues. The germline V gene encodes CDR1 SGHRS and CDR2 YFSETQ. The V end lost 3 bases, the J end lost 5 bases, and 11 bases lay between the germline ends. The CDR3 sequence: CASSSGRDNEKLFF. CDR3 nucleotide sequence: TGCGCCAGCAGCTCGGGCCGGGACAATGAAAAACTGTTTTTT.

This clonotype was seen more than once but under ten times. The chain employs TRBV5-1 and TRBJ2-3; D is ambiguous. The CDR3 has 15 residues. Between the trimmed V and J ends, which lost 0 bases and 1 base, there was a span of 9 bases. The germline V gene encodes CDR1 SGHRS and CDR2 YFSETQ. CDR3 in DNA: TGCGCCAGCAGCTTGGCCGGTTGGGGCACAGATACGCAGTATTTT. Translation: CASSLAGWGTDTQYF.

The chain is built from TRBV28 and TRBJ2-1; 7 positions match TRBD1. The CDR3 has 22 amino acids. The germline V gene encodes CDR1 MDHEN and CDR2 SYDVKM. J gave up 3 bases and V 1 base, and 24 bases lay outside the gene matches. The CDR3 loop reads CASSLSQFIHHRQGKGYNEQFF. Written as DNA, the CDR3 is TGTGCCAGCAGTTTATCCCAGTTTATCCACCACCGACAGGGAAAAGGCTACAATGAGCAGTTCTTC. Using reference TRBV28 and TRBJ2-1 for the parts outside the CDR3, the full variable domain is DVKVTQSSRYLVKRTGEKVFLECVQDMDHENMFWYRQDPGLGLRLIYFSYDVKMKEKGDIPEGYSVSREKKERFSLILESASTNQTSMYLCASSLSQFIHHRQGKGYNEQFFGPGTRLTVL.

This chain links TRBV7-9 with TRBJ2-7; no firm D call. Germline V gene data show CDR1 as SEHNR and CDR2 as FQNEAQ (reference sequence). V was cut by 3 bases and J by 5 bases, with 5 bases left in between. CDR3 length equals 11 residues. The CDR3 sequence: CASSFANEQYF. The CDR3 DNA reads TGTGCCAGCAGCTTCGCTAACGAGCAGTACTTC.

This chain connects TRBV5-1 to TRBJ1-1; D is unclear. V lost 1 base and J lost 0, with 10 bases in between. Germline V lookup: CDR1 SGHRS, CDR2 YFSETQ. This CDR3 is 15 amino acids long. For the CDR3, the DNA is TGCGCCAGCAGCTTGATGACGGGGATGAACACTGAAGCTTTCTTT. Protein: CASSLMTGMNTEAFF. Full variable domain (outside the CDR3, taken from reference TRBV5-1 and TRBJ1-1): KAGVTQTPRYLIKTRGQQVTLSCSPISGHRSVSWYQQTPGQGLQFLFEYFSETQRNKGNFPGRFSGRQFSNSRSEMNVSTLELGDSALYLCASSLMTGMNTEAFFGQGTRLTVV.

This clonotype has more than one count but fewer than ten. The CDR3 DNA reads TGTGCCATTCTCCGGGAACCAAACACCGGGGAGCTGTTTTTT. Encoded protein: CAILREPNTGELFF. The chain couples TRBV10-3 to TRBJ2-2, with D possibly being TRBD2 (5 bases). This CDR3 is 14 amino acids long. Germline CDR1 is ENHRY and CDR2 is SYGVKD. V gave up 9 bases and J gave up 2 bases, with 13 bases separating them.

This clonotype was observed a handful of times. The V gene is TRBV12-3 or TRBV12-4, the J gene TRBJ2-7, with TRBD2 identical over 9 bases. The CDR3 is 16 amino acids. J gave up 3 bases and V 3 bases, and 9 bases lay outside the gene matches. DNA of the CDR3: TGTGCCAGCAGTTTTCCCGCGGGAGGGTCCCTCTACGAGCAGTACTTC. This translates into CASSFPAGGSLYEQYF.

The chain recombines TRBV27 with TRBJ2-2; D not certain. CDR1 is MNHEY and CDR2 is SMNVEV in the germline V gene (reference sequence). Trimming removed 2 bases from V and 5 bases from J, with 9 bases in between. This CDR3 is 14 amino acids long. The CDR3 here is CASSLVYRTGELFF. The CDR3 nucleotides are TGTGCCAGCAGTTTAGTATATCGAACCGGGGAGCTGTTTTTT.

The chain links TRBV5-6 to TRBJ2-1; no clear D. CDR1 SGHDT and CDR2 YYEEEE come from the germline V gene. Trimming took off 4 bases at V and 2 bases at J, with 19 bases between the two ends. The CDR3 extends over 17 amino acids. CDR3: CASSRTQISLTYNEQFF. The DNA of the CDR3 is TGTGCCAGCAGCCGTACCCAGATTTCCCTGACCTACAATGAGCAGTTCTTC. Full variable domain (missing parts from reference TRBV5-6 and TRBJ2-1): DAGVTQSPTHLIKTRGQQVTLRCSPKSGHDTVSWYQQALGQGPQFIFQYYEEEERQRGNFPDRFSGHQFPNYSSELNVNALLLGDSALYLCASSRTQISLTYNEQFFGPGTRLTVL.

The rearrangement uses TRBV20-1 and TRBJ2-5, with D perhaps matching TRBD1 or TRBD2 (5 bases each). The V gene lost 5 bases and the J gene lost 5 bases, with 15 bases spanning the gap. This CDR3 is built from 13 residues. Germline CDR1 and CDR2: DFQATT and SNEGSKA (reference sequence). CDR3 bases: TGCAGTGCTCCCCGGGTCGAGGGGGAGACCCAGTACTTC. Its protein product is CSAPRVEGETQYF.

A few counts support this clonotype. This rearrangement joins TRBV6-5 to TRBJ1-5; D unresolved. The CDR3 has 15 residues. V shed 4 bases and J shed 8 bases, with 18 bases lying between them. Germline loops: CDR1 MNHEY, CDR2 SVGAGI. The CDR3 nucleotides read TGTGCCAGCAGTTCCCGGGCCCCAGCATTCGAGCCCCAGCATTTT. Amino acids: CASSSRAPAFEPQHF.

This clonotype was seen a handful of times. J is TRBJ2-1 and V is TRBV19, with 10 nucleotides matching TRBD2. The V segment lost 1 base and the J segment 6 bases; nucleotides outside the gene matches: 18. The CDR3 runs to 20 residues. The germline V gene has CDR1 LNHDA and CDR2 SQIVND (reference sequence). CDR3 bases: TGTGCCAGTAGTATAGGTCCTAGGGCGAGCGGGGGGGGTCGGGGCAATGAGCAGTTCTTC. Translated: CASSIGPRASGGGRGNEQFF.

This clonotype appeared many times. The V and J genes are TRBV29-1 and TRBJ2-7; D may be TRBD2 (5 bases). This CDR3 is 15 amino acids long. Germline assignment: CDR1 SQVTM and CDR2 ANQGSEA. Trimming stripped 7 bases from V and 4 bases from J, with 23 bases between. The CDR3 protein is CSALGGLPRIYEQYV. The CDR3 DNA follows: TGCAGCGCCCTTGGAGGTCTACCCCGGATATACGAGCAGTACGTC.

This clonotype was counted between two and nine times. The chain recombines TRBV11-1 with TRBJ2-3, with 8 bases fitting TRBD2. The ends lost 3 bases at V and 0 bases at J; junction bases unmatched: 11. Looked up from germline, CDR1 is SGHAT and CDR2 is FQDESV (reference sequence). This CDR3 contains 18 residues. CDR3 in amino acids: CASSLAPPGLGSTDTQYF. The DNA of the CDR3 is TGTGCCAGCAGCTTGGCCCCCCCGGGACTAGGAAGCACAGATACGCAGTATTTT.

J is TRBJ2-7 and V is TRBV6-1, with TRBD2 as a possible D gene (6 bases). Germline V CDR1 and CDR2: MNHNS, SASEGT. The CDR3 length is 14 residues. Trimming pared 4 bases from V and 0 bases from J, leaving 10 bases between. Here the CDR3 reads CASSARDSSYEQYV. The CDR3 coding sequence is TGTGCCAGCAGTGCGAGGGACTCCTCCTACGAGCAGTACGTC.

This clonotype came up a few times. The chain is built from TRBV20-1 and TRBJ2-3, with D perhaps matching TRBD2 (7 bases). Germline V gene lookup returns CDR1 DFQATT and CDR2 SNEGSKA (reference sequence). Trimming pared 6 bases from V and 2 bases from J, leaving 15 bases between. This CDR3 has 14 residues. The CDR3 nucleotides are TGCAGTGCCCCCAGGGGAGGGACCACAGATACGCAGTATTTT. Translating gives CSAPRGGTTDTQYF.

The V and J genes are TRBV7-9 and TRBJ2-1; 8 bases fit TRBD2. CDR3 length: 14 residues. With V trimmed by 8 bases and J by 7 bases, 10 bases remained unmatched. Germline CDR1 reads SEHNR; CDR2 reads FQNEAQ (reference sequence). For the CDR3, the DNA is TGTGCCAGCCCGGGGGGGGCTGTTTGGAATGAGCAGTTCTTC. As protein: CASPGGAVWNEQFF.

This clonotype was found once. This chain joins TRBV20-1 and TRBJ2-5, with 9 bases matching TRBD2. The germline V gene has CDR1 DFQATT and CDR2 SNEGSKA (reference sequence). The CDR3 totals 13 residues. Losses at the gene ends were 1 base for V and 7 bases for J; bases not matched to a gene: 4. This CDR3 is CSARVAGAGTQYF. CDR3 DNA sequence: TGCAGTGCTAGAGTAGCGGGGGCGGGGACCCAGTACTTC.

The chain is built from TRBV5-1 and TRBJ2-5; 9 positions match TRBD1. Germline V gives CDR1 SGHRS, CDR2 YFSETQ. V lost 3 bases and J lost 5; bases outside the gene matches: 8. This CDR3 has 15 residues. The CDR3 reads CASSSGQGSWETQYF. In DNA form, the CDR3 reads TGCGCCAGCAGCTCGGGACAGGGAAGTTGGGAGACCCAGTACTTC.

This chain joins TRBV4-2 and TRBJ2-3; D is uncertain. The CDR3 runs to 15 residues. CDR1 is LGHNA, CDR2 YNFKEQ, per germline. Trimming shortened V by 0 bases and J by 5 bases, and 12 bases separated the two germline ends. The CDR3, as DNA: TGTGCCAGCAGCCAAGATCGGCAGGTTTTAGATACGCAGTATTTT. Its translation: CASSQDRQVLDTQYF.